This T cell receptor beta chain was recorded in a study of CD4+ T cells in melanoma. Study results and caveats: A reported correlation linked neoantigen-specific CD4+ T cells to CD8+, macrophage and B cell function.

Generated by immunoSEQ multiplex PCR, the TCRdb table keeps only in-frame clones and is missing some. The sample lists 9,500 to 13,000 clones; about 70% were seen once. The CDR3 loop spans 14 amino acids. Germline V gene data show CDR1 as SNHLY and CDR2 as FYNNEI. The ends were cut back, 3 bases at V and 7 bases at J, with 15 bases in the middle. Regarding this clone: The antigen is unknown.

The chain couples TRBV2 to TRBJ2-5, with D possibly being TRBD1 (6 bases). The sequenced sample was cells from a culture (not recorded whether cultured in vitro). The origin of this receptor is a human donor with melanoma. CDR3: CASSEDSPTGTQYF. The CDR3 region has the DNA TGTGCCAGCAGTGAGGACAGTCCTACGGGGACCCAGTACTTC.